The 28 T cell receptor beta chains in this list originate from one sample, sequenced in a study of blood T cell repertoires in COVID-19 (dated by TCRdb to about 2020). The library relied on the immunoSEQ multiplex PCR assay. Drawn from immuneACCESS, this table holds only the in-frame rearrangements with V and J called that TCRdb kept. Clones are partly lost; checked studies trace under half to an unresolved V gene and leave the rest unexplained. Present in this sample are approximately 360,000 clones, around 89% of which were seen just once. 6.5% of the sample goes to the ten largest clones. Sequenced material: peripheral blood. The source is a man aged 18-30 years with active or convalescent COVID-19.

CDR3 bases: TGTGCCATCGGACAGGGAACTAATTCACCCCTCCACTTT. Translating gives CAIGQGTNSPLHF. This chain joins TRBV10-3 and TRBJ1-6; 8 bases are a match to TRBD1. CDR1 is ENHRY and CDR2 is SYGVKD in the germline V gene. This CDR3 has 13 residues. Trimming cost V 8 bases and J 6 bases; bases outside gene matches: 3.

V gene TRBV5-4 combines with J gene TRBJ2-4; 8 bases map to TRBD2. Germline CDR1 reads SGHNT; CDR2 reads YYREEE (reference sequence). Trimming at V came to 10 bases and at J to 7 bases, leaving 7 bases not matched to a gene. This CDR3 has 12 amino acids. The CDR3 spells CAFGGGGNIQYF. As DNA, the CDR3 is TGTGCCTTCGGGGGGGGAGGGAACATTCAGTACTTC.

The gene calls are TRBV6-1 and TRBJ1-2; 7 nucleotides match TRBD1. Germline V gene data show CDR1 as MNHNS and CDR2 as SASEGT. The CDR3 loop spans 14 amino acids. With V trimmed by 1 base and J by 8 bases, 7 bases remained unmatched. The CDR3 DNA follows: TGTGCCAGCAGTGAAGAGCGACAGGGCGGCGGCTACACCTTC. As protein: CASSEERQGGGYTF.

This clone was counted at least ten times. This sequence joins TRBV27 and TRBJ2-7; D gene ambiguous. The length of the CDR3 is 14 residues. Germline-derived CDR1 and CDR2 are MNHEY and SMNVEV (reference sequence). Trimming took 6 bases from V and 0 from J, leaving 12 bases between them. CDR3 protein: CASRVSVSSYEQYF. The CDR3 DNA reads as TGTGCCAGCAGAGTGTCAGTCTCCTCCTACGAGCAGTACTTC.

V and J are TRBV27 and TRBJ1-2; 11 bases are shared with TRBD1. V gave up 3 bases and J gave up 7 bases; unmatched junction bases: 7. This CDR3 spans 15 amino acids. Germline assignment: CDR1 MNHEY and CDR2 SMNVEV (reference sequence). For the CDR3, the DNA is TGTGCCAGCAGTTTGATCGGACAGGGGGCAGGTGGCTACACCTTC. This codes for CASSLIGQGAGGYTF.

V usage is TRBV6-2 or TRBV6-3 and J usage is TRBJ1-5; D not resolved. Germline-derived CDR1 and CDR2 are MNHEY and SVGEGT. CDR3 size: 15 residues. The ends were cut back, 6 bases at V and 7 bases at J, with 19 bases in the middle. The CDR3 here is CASSNLWVIGQPQHF. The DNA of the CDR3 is TGTGCCAGCAGCAACCTATGGGTAATCGGGCAGCCCCAGCATTTT.

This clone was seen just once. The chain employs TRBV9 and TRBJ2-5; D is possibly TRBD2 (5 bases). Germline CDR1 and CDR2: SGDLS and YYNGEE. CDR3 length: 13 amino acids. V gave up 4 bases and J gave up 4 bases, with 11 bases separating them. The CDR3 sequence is CASSPGSGETQYF. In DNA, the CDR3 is TGTGCCAGCAGCCCCGGCAGCGGAGAGACCCAGTACTTC.

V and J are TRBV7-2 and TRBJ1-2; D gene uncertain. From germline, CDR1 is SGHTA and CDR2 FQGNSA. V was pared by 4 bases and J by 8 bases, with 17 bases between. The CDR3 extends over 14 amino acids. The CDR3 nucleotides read TGTGCCAGCAGCTCCTTAATAGCCTGGAGGGGCTACACCTTC. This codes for CASSSLIAWRGYTF.

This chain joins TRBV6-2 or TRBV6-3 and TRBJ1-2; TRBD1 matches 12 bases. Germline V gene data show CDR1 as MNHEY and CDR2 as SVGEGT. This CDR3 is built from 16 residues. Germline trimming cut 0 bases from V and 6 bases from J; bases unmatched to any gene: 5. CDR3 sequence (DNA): TGTGCCAGCAGTTACTCGAGGGGACAGGGGGCCCATGGCTACACCTTC. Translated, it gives CASSYSRGQGAHGYTF.

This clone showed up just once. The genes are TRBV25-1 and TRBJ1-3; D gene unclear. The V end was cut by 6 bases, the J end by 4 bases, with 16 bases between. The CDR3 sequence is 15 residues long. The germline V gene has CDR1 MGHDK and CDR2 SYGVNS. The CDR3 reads CASSEPGLRGNTIYF. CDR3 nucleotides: TGTGCCAGCAGCGAACCGGGGTTGCGAGGAAACACCATATATTTT.

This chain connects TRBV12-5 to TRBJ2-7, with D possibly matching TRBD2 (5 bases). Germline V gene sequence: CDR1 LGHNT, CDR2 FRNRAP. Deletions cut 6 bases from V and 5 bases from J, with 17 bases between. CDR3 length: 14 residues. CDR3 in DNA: TGTGCTAGTGGCCCCGGACTCTCCCGGGACGAGCAGTACTTC. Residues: CASGPGLSRDEQYF.

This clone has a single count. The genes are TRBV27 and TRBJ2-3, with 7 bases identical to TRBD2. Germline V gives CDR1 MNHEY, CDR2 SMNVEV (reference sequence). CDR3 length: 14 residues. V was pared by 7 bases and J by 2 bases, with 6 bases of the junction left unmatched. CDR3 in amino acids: CASIPSGHTDTQYF. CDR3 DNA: TGTGCCAGCATTCCTAGCGGTCACACAGATACGCAGTATTTT.

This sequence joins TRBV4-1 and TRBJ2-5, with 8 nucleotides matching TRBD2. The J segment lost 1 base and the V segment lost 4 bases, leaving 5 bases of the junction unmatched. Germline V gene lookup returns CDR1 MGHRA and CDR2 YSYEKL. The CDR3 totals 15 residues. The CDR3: CASSRSSGIQETQYF. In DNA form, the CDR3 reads TGCGCCAGCAGCCGGAGTAGCGGGATCCAAGAGACCCAGTACTTC.

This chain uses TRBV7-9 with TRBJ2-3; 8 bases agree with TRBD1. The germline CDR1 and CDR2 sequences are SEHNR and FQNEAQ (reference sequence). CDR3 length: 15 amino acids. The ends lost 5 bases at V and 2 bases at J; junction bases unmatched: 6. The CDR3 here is CASSDTGGFTDTQYF. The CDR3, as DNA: TGTGCCAGCAGCGACACAGGGGGGTTCACAGATACGCAGTATTTT.

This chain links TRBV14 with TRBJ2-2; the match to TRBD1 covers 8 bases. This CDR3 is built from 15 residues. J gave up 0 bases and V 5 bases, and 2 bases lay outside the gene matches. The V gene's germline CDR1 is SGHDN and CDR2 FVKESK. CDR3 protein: CASSGQGPNTGELFF. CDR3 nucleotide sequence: TGTGCCAGCAGCGGACAGGGACCGAACACCGGGGAGCTGTTTTTT.

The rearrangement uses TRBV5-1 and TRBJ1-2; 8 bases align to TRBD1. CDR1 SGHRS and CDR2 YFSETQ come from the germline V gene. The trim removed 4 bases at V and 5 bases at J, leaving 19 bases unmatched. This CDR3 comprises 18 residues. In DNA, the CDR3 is TGCGCCAGCAGCCCCTCCCCGACAGGGGTCGTTGTGGGATATGGCTACACCTTC. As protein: CASSPSPTGVVVGYGYTF.

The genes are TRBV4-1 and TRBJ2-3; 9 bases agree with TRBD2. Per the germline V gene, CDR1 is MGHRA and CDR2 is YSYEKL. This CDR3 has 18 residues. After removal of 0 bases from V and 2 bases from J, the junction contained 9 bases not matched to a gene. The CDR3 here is CASSQDPLAGRFTDTQYF. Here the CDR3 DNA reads TGCGCCAGCAGCCAAGACCCCCTAGCGGGGCGTTTCACAGATACGCAGTATTTT.

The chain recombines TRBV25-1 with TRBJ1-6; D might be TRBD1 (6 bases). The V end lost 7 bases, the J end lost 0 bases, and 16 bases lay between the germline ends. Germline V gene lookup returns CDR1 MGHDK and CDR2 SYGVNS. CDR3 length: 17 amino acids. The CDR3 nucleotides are TGTGCCAGCACCACAAGGACAGCAGGCTCCTATAATTCACCCCTCCACTTT. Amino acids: CASTTRTAGSYNSPLHF.

The DNA for the CDR3 is TGCGCCAGCAGCCAAGACCAGCTAGTGTCAGATACGCAGTATTTT. Residues: CASSQDQLVSDTQYF. The chain has TRBV4-3 and TRBJ2-3; the D is unclear. CDR1 and CDR2 (germline): LGHNA, YSLEER. V lost 0 bases and J 4 bases, leaving 11 bases between the germline ends. This CDR3 is built from 15 residues.

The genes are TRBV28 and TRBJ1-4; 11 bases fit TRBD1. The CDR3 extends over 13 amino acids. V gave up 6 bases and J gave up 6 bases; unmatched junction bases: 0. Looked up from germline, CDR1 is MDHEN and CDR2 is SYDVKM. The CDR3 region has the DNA TGTGCCAGCAGGGGACAGGGGGATGAAAAACTGTTTTTT. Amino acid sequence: CASRGQGDEKLFF.

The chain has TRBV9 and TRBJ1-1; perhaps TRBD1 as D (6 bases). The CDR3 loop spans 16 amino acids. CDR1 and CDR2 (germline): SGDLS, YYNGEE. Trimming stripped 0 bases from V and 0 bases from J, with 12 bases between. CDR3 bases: TGTGCCAGCAGCGTAGTAGGAACAGGGATGAACACTGAAGCTTTCTTT. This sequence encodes CASSVVGTGMNTEAFF.

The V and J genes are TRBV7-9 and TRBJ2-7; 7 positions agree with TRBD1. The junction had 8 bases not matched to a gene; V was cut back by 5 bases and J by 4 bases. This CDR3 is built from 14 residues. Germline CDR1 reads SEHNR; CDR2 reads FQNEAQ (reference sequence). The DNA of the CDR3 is TGTGCCAGCAGCCTCAGAGGGGGCATATACGAGCAGTACTTC. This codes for CASSLRGGIYEQYF.

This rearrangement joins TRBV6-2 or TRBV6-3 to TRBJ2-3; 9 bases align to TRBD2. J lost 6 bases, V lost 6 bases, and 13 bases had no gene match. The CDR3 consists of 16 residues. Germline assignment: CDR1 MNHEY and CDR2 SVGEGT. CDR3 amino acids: CASSPPGLAGMDTQYF. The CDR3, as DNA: TGTGCCAGCAGCCCCCCGGGGCTAGCGGGAATGGATACGCAGTATTTT.

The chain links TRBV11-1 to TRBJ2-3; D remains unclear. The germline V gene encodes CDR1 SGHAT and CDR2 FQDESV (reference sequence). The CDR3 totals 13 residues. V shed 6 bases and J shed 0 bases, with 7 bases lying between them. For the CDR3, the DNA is TGTGCCAGCAGACAGCCTAGCACAGATACGCAGTATTTT. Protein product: CASRQPSTDTQYF.

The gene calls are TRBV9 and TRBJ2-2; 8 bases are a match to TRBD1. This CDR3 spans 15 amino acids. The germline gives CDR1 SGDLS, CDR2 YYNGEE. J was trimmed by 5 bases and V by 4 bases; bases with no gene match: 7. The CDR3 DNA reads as TGTGCCAGCAGCCCTCAGGGGGCGTGGACCGGGGAGCTGTTTTTT. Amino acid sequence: CASSPQGAWTGELFF.

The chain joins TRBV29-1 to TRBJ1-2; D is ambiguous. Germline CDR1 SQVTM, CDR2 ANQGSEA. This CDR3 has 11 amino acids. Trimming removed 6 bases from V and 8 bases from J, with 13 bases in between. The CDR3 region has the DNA TGCAGCGTCACTGACAAAGGAGGCTACACCTTC. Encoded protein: CSVTDKGGYTF. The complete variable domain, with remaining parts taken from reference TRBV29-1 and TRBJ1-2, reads SAVISQKPSRDICQRGTSLTIQCQVDSQVTMMFWYRQQPGQSLTLIATANQGSEATYESGFVIDKFPISRPNLTFSTLTVSNMSPEDSSIYLCSVTDKGGYTFGSGTRLTVV.

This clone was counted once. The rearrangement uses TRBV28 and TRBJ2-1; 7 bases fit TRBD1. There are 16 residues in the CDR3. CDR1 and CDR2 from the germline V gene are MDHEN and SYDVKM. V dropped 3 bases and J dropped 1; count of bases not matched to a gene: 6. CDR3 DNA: TGTGCCAGCAGTTTTGCACGGGACAGTTCCTACAATGAGCAGTTCTTC. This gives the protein CASSFARDSSYNEQFF.

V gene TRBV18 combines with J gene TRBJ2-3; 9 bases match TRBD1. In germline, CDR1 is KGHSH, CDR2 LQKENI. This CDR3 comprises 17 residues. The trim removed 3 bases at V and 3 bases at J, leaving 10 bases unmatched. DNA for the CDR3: TGTGCCAGCTCACCGGCCCCGATCGGGACAGGGACAGATACGCAGTATTTT. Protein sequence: CASSPAPIGTGTDTQYF.